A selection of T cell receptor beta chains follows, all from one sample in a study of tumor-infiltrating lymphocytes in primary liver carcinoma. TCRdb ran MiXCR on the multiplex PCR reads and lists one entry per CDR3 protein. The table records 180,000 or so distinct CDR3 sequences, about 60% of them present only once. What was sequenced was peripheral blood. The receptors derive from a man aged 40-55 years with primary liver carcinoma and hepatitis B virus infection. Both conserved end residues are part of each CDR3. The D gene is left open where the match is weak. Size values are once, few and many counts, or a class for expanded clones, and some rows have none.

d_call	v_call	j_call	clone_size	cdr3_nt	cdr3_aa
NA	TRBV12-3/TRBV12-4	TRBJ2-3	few	TGTGCCAGCAGTTTCATGGCGGGAACTACAGATACGCAGTATTTT	CASSFMAGTTDTQYF
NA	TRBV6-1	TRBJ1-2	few	TGTGCCAGCAGTGAATTTCGAACCGAGGGCTACACCTTC	CASSEFRTEGYTF
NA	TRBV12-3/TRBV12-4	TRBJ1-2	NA	TGTGCCTGCACCACCTGGGGGGCTTCGGGCTACACCTTC	CACTTWGASGYTF
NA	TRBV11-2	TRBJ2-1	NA	TGTGCCAGCAGCCTCCCCTACCGGGGTCCCGTGAAACAGATTCGCTCCTACAATGAGCAGTTCTTC	CASSLPYRGPVKQIRSYNEQFF
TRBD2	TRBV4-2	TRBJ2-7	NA	TGTGCCAGCATCCAAGATGGGGGACTAGCCTATGTCAACGCGTACGAGCAGTACTTC	CASIQDGGLAYVNAYEQYF
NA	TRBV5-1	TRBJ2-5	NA	TGCGCCAGCAGCTCCGGGACCCCTCGCGTGGAGACCCAGTACTTT	CASSSGTPRVETQYF
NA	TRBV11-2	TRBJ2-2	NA	NA	CASSLVGRGTWEPFF
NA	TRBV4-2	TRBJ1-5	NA	TGTGCCAGCAGCCGGGCCCAAAATCAGCCCCAGCATTTT	CASSRAQNQPQHF
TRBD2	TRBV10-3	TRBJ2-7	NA	TGTGCCACCAAGGTCGAGACTAGCGGTTACGAGCAGTACTTC	CATKVETSGYEQYF
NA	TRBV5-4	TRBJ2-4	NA	TGTGCCAGCAGCTTGGCGGTCCCAGGACCATTAGCCAAAAACATTCAGTACTTC	CASSLAVPGPLAKNIQYF
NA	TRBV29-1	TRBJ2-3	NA	TGCAGTGTTGGGTACCAGGACCACGACTACACAGATACGCAGTATTTT	CSVGYQDHDYTDTQYF
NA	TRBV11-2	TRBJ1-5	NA	TGTGCCAGCAGCACCGGACGGTTCCCCGTGCCCCAGCATTTT	CASSTGRFPVPQHF
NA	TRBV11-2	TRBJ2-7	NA	TGTGCCAGCAGTATAGGCCCTGGGGAGCAGTATTTC	CASSIGPGEQYF
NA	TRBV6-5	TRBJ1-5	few	TGTGCCAGCAGTTACGACAATCAGCCCCAGCATTTT	CASSYDNQPQHF
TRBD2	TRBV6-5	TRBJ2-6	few	TGTGCCAGCACCGGACTAGCGGGAGCTGGGGCCAACGTCCTGACTTTC	CASTGLAGAGANVLTF
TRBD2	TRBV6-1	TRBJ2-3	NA	TGTGTCGGCAGTGAACCAGCTAGCGGGCCGTATAGCACAGATACGCTGTATTTT	CVGSEPASGPYSTDTLYF
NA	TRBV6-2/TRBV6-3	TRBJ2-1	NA	TGTGCCAGCAGTTCCGGGGGTTTGGGTGAGCAGTTCTTC	CASSSGGLGEQFF
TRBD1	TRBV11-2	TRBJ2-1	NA	TGTGCCACCAGCTCGGGACAGGGAAGGGTCACTGAGCAGTTCTTC	CATSSGQGRVTEQFF
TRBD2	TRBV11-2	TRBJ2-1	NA	TGTGCCAACAGCTTGGATATTGGACTAGCCATGGGTGGTCAGTTCTTC	CANSLDIGLAMGGQFF
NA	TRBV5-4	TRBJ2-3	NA	TGTGCCAGCAGCGCACAGGCTGCAGATACGCAGTATTTT	CASSAQAADTQYF
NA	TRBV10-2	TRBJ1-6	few	TGCGCCAGCAGTGACTTCACGAGCTCCTATAATTCACCCCTCCACTTT	CASSDFTSSYNSPLHF
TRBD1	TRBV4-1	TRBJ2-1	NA	TGCGCCAGCAGAGGGACAGGGGGCTATAATGAGCAGTTCTTC	CASRGTGGYNEQFF
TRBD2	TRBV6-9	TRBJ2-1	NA	TGTGCCAGCAGTTATTCAGATAGCGGGAGAATCCGCCCCGCGAAGTTCTTC	CASSYSDSGRIRPAKFF
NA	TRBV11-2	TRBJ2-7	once	TGTGTCAGCAGCCTTAACAGATACTACGAGCAGTACTTC	CVSSLNRYYEQYF
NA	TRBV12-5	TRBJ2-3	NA	TGTACTAGTGGTTTGGCCCTGGGGGATACGCAGTATTTT	CTSGLALGDTQYF
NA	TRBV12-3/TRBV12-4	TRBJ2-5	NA	TGTGCCAGCAGTCTAGGGTCCCTGGGAGAGACCCAGTACTTC	CASSLGSLGETQYF